The 5 T cell receptor beta chains below were found in one sample sequenced in a study of blood T cell repertoires in COVID-19. Sequenced by immunoSEQ multiplex PCR; TCRdb stores in-frame clones only, minus some. The table includes tens of thousands of clones, about 80% detected once. The sequencing input was peripheral blood. The receptors shown here come from a man aged 55 to 69 with active or convalescent COVID-19.

The gene calls are TRBV11-3 and TRBJ1-1; TRBD1 might be the D (5 bases). Trimming stripped 1 base from V and 9 bases from J, with 6 bases between. The germline V gene has CDR1 SGHNT and CDR2 YENEEA. The CDR3 has 11 amino acids. CDR3 nucleotide sequence: TGTGCCAGCAGCTTAGGACAGAAAGCTTTCTTT. Encoded protein: CASSLGQKAFF.

The table lists this clone with a few counts. V usage is TRBV29-1 and J usage is TRBJ2-3, with TRBD2 matching over 8 bases. The CDR3 loop spans 15 amino acids. The germline V gene encodes CDR1 SQVTM and CDR2 ANQGSEA. With V trimmed by 4 bases and J by 3 bases, 9 bases remained unmatched. The CDR3 sequence: CSVVGGGILTDTQYF. Written as DNA, the CDR3 is TGCAGCGTTGTTGGCGGGGGGATCTTGACAGATACGCAGTATTTT.

This clone has only a few counts. The V call is TRBV2, the J call TRBJ2-3; 14 bases fit TRBD2. Unmatched junction bases numbered 3, after V lost 6 bases and J lost 4 bases. Germline CDR1 is SNHLY and CDR2 is FYNNEI. The CDR3 covers 15 residues. This CDR3 is CASRRLAGGADTQYF. The CDR3 bases are TGTGCCAGCAGGCGACTAGCGGGGGGGGCAGATACGCAGTATTTT.

About this clone itself: The identical CDR3 is also encoded by other nucleotide sequences in the sample. The chain combines TRBV10-3 with TRBJ1-2, with D uncertain. CDR1 ENHRY and CDR2 SYGVKD come from the germline V gene. The V end lost 2 bases, the J end lost 3 bases, and 10 bases lay between the germline ends. This CDR3 region has 14 residues. The CDR3 bases are TGTGCCATCAGTGAGCTTCGGCAGGACTATGGCTACACCTTC. It specifies CAISELRQDYGYTF.

This clone turned up a few times. The chain uses TRBV28 and TRBJ2-7; 7 bases are a match to TRBD1. CDR1 is MDHEN, CDR2 SYDVKM, per germline. The CDR3 spans 15 residues. The V gene end was trimmed by 6 bases and the J gene end by 0 bases; junction bases not matched to a gene: 8. CDR3 residues: CASRKSRGFSYEQYF. The CDR3 bases are TGTGCCAGCAGAAAATCCAGGGGGTTCTCCTACGAGCAGTACTTC.